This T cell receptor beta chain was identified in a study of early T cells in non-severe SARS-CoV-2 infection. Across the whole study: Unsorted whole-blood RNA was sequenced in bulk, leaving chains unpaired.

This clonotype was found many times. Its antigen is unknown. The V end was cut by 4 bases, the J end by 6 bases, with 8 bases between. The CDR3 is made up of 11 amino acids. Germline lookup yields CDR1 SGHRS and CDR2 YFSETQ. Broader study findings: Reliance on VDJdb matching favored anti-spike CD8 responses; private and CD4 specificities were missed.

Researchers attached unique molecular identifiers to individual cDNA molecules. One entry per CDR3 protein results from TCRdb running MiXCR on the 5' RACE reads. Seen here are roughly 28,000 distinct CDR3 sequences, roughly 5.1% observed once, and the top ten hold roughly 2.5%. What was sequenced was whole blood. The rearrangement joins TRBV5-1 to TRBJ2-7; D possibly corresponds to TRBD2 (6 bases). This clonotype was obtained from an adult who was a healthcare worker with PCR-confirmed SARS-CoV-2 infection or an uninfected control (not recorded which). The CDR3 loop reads CASSLGGEQYF. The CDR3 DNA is TGCGCCAGCAGCCTCGGGGGCGAGCAGTACTTC.